This TCR beta chain is from a study of blood T cell repertoires in COVID-19. Assay used: immunoSEQ multiplex PCR; TCRdb lists only in-frame clones, some missing. The sample shows some 510,000 clones, roughly 90% of them seen only once. Participants reported their clinical history, and cohort assignment relied on those reports. The CDR3 has 14 amino acids. CDR1 is MNHEY, CDR2 SVGAGI, per germline. Trimming took 2 bases from V and 1 from J, leaving 9 bases between them. The material sequenced was PBMCs or T cells enriched from blood (not recorded which). This receptor was taken from a woman aged 40 to 49 who had recovered from COVID-19. J is TRBJ2-7 and V is TRBV6-5; D gene uncertain. Written as DNA, the CDR3 is TGTGCCAGCAGTTACGTTGCGCTTTCCTACGAGCAGTACTTC. Its translation: CASSYVALSYEQYF.